Listed here are 16 T cell receptor beta chains from one sample, sequenced in a study of graft-versus-host responses after intestinal transplantation. Repertoires were generated with immunoSEQ multiplex PCR, while TCRdb's copy carries only in-frame clones and drops some. The repertoire holds over 10,000 clones, with 80% to 95% as singletons. The sequenced sample was PBMCs, obtained about 37 months after intestinal transplantation. The receptors come from a human patient who received an intestinal transplant, so some T cells may come from the graft donor.

The chain couples TRBV6-5 to TRBJ2-4; no reliable D call. The CDR3 totals 13 residues. Trimming removed 6 bases at V and 5 bases at J, with 11 bases between. The germline V gene encodes CDR1 MNHEY and CDR2 SVGAGI. The CDR3 here is CASSPLHENIQYF. In DNA, the CDR3 is TGTGCCAGCAGCCCACTTCACGAAAACATTCAGTACTTC.

The chain has TRBV7-9 and TRBJ1-1; a weak D match, TRBD1 (6 bases). This CDR3 has 17 amino acids. Trimming shortened V by 0 bases and J by 2 bases, and 16 bases separated the two germline ends. Germline assignment: CDR1 SEHNR and CDR2 FQNEAQ (reference sequence). The CDR3 DNA is TGTGCCAGCAGCTTAGCGCAGGGGTCCCTACTAAACACTGAAGCTTTCTTT. Residues: CASSLAQGSLLNTEAFF.

The chain couples TRBV29-1 to TRBJ1-4; D gene ambiguous. Deletions cut 4 bases from V and 8 bases from J, with 8 bases between. The length of the CDR3 is 11 residues. From germline, CDR1 is SQVTM and CDR2 ANQGSEA. The chain's CDR3 is CSVVPGEKLFF. The CDR3 DNA is TGCAGCGTTGTTCCTGGAGAAAAACTGTTTTTT.

This chain connects TRBV5-5 to TRBJ1-1, with D perhaps TRBD1 (5 bases). Germline assignment: CDR1 SGHKS and CDR2 YYEKEE (reference sequence). This CDR3 is built from 13 residues. V was cut by 2 bases and J by 4 bases, with 9 bases left in between. As DNA, the CDR3 is TGTGCCAGCAGCTTCGGGGGAGGCACTGAAGCTTTCTTT. Translated: CASSFGGGTEAFF. The full variable domain, with the rest looked up from reference TRBV5-5 and TRBJ1-1, is DAGVTQSPTHLIKTRGQQVTLRCSPISGHKSVSWYQQVLGQGPQFIFQYYEKEERGRGNFPDRFSARQFPNYSSELNVNALLLGDSALYLCASSFGGGTEAFFGQGTRLTVV.

This chain links TRBV5-1 with TRBJ1-1, with D hard to call. CDR3 length: 16 amino acids. V dropped 1 base and J dropped 0 bases, with 13 bases sitting between them. CDR1 and CDR2 from the germline V gene are SGHRS and YFSETQ. CDR3 nucleotide sequence: TGCGCCAGCAGCTTGCGGGCAAGCAACATGAACACTGAAGCTTTCTTT. Residues: CASSLRASNMNTEAFF.

The CDR3 loop reads CASSHGTSETQYF. Written as DNA, the CDR3 is TGCGCCAGCAGCCACGGGACCTCCGAGACCCAGTACTTC. The genes are TRBV4-1 and TRBJ2-5; D possibly matches TRBD1 or TRBD2 (5 bases each). The CDR3 extends over 13 amino acids. With 3 bases removed from V and 5 bases from J, the gap between germline ends came to 10 bases. Germline V gene data show CDR1 as MGHRA and CDR2 as YSYEKL.

The rearrangement links TRBV6-5 to TRBJ1-1; D is undetermined. The V gene's germline CDR1 is MNHEY and CDR2 SVGAGI. V was shortened by 11 bases and J by 1 base, with 8 bases between the two germline ends. The CDR3 is 11 amino acids. The chain's CDR3 is CAVRGNTEAFF. Here the CDR3 DNA reads TGTGCCGTCCGGGGGAACACTGAAGCTTTCTTT.

The chain links TRBV5-5 to TRBJ2-7; possibly TRBD1 for D (6 bases). The CDR3 sequence is 14 residues long. From germline, CDR1 is SGHKS and CDR2 YYEKEE (reference sequence). V was pared by 4 bases and J by 5 bases, with 16 bases between. CDR3 protein: CASSPGQQKDEQYF. The CDR3 DNA reads as TGTGCCAGCAGCCCCGGACAGCAAAAGGACGAGCAGTACTTC.

The chain combines TRBV14 with TRBJ2-3; 7 nucleotides line up with TRBD2. This CDR3 contains 16 residues. The V and J ends lost 1 base and 5 bases, in that order; junction bases with no gene match: 9. The germline V gene has CDR1 SGHDN and CDR2 FVKESK. The CDR3 sequence: CASSQGGDYLQDTQYF. CDR3 DNA: TGTGCCAGCAGCCAAGGGGGGGACTACCTACAAGATACGCAGTATTTT.

This rearrangement joins TRBV28 to TRBJ1-5; D gene ambiguous. Trimming took off 3 bases at V and 4 bases at J, with 4 bases between the two ends. The CDR3 runs 12 residues. Germline lookup yields CDR1 MDHEN and CDR2 SYDVKM. CDR3 sequence (DNA): TGTGCCAGCAGTTTCCGGAATCAGCCCCAGCATTTT. Amino acids: CASSFRNQPQHF.

This clone was counted only a few times. CDR3 sequence (DNA): TGTGCCAGCAGCGGACGACAGGATTTGCTGGACACCGGGGAGCTGTTTTTT. Translating it yields CASSGRQDLLDTGELFF. The genes are TRBV7-6 and TRBJ2-2, with D perhaps matching TRBD1 (6 bases). From germline, CDR1 is SGHVS and CDR2 FNYEAQ. This CDR3 is built from 17 residues. The V end lost 5 bases, the J end lost 3 bases, and 19 bases lay between the germline ends.

The chain has TRBV5-6 and TRBJ2-5, with 9 bases lining up with TRBD2. The CDR3 has 13 residues. V was clipped by 7 bases and J by 5 bases; unmatched bases: 6. Germline assignment: CDR1 SGHDT and CDR2 YYEEEE. The CDR3 loop is CASGGGALETQYF. The CDR3 DNA follows: TGTGCCAGCGGCGGGGGGGCGTTGGAGACCCAGTACTTC.

The V call is TRBV7-9, the J call TRBJ2-5, with 7 bases lining up with TRBD1. V lost 0 bases to trimming and J lost 5 bases; unmatched junction nucleotides: 3. Looked up from germline, CDR1 is SEHNR and CDR2 is FQNEAQ (reference sequence). The CDR3 is made up of 14 amino acids. In DNA form, the CDR3 reads TGTGCCAGCAGCTTAGCGCCCAGGGGGGAGACCCAGTACTTC. Translated, it gives CASSLAPRGETQYF.

V usage is TRBV7-8 and J usage is TRBJ1-2; 8 nucleotides line up with TRBD1. Unmatched junction bases numbered 13, after V lost 5 bases and J lost 8 bases. This CDR3 has 15 amino acids. CDR1 and CDR2 (germline): SGHVS, FQNEAQ. DNA of the CDR3: TGTGCCAGCAGCCCCCAGGGGGCAGCGGGGTTCGGCTACACCTTC. Protein: CASSPQGAAGFGYTF.

This chain links TRBV19 with TRBJ2-3; a weak D match, TRBD2 (6 bases). This CDR3 region has 17 residues. Germline-derived CDR1 and CDR2 are LNHDA and SQIVND (reference sequence). Trimming left V 7 bases short and J 3 bases short, with 23 bases between. This chain's CDR3 is CASTTTGVAGRTDTQYF. The CDR3, as DNA: TGTGCCAGTACCACGACTGGGGTGGCAGGGAGGACAGATACGCAGTATTTT.

The chain has TRBV6-1 and TRBJ2-2; D remains ambiguous. Germline lookup yields CDR1 MNHNS and CDR2 SASEGT. V was cut by 2 bases and J by 9 bases, with 7 bases left in between. The CDR3 covers 12 residues. Written as DNA, the CDR3 is TGTGCCAGCAGTGAATTCCCCCGGGAGCTGTTTTTT. Translation: CASSEFPRELFF.